The sequence of this T cell receptor beta chain was determined in a study of blood T cell repertoires in COVID-19. Looking at the study overall: The United States, Italy and Spain supplied acute and convalescent COVID-19 samples.

Repertoires were generated with immunoSEQ multiplex PCR, while TCRdb's copy carries only in-frame clones and drops some. This sample has around 210,000 clones, with 70% to 90% found just once. This receptor was taken from a woman between 65 and 79 years old with acute or convalescent COVID-19. The sample comprised peripheral blood.

This chain's CDR3 is CATSSFGGSSSYEQYF. The CDR3 DNA sequence: TGTGCCACCAGCAGCTTCGGAGGGAGCAGCTCCTACGAGCAGTACTTC. This sequence joins TRBV15 and TRBJ2-7, with D possibly TRBD2 on 6 matching bases. The germline V and J ends were trimmed by 3 bases and 0 bases, with 15 bases remaining between them. This CDR3 region has 16 residues. Germline loops: CDR1 LNHNV, CDR2 YYDKDF (reference sequence).